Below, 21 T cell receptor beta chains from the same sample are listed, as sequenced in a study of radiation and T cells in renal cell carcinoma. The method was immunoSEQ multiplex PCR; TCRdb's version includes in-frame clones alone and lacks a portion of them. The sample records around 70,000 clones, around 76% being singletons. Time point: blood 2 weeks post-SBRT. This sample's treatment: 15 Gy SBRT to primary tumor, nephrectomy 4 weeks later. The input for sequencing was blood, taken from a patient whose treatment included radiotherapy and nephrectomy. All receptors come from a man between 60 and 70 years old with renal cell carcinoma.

The CDR3 DNA reads as TGTGCCAGCAGTTACGGCCCTCCGGGGAACAATGAGCAGTTCTTC. Its translation is CASSYGPPGNNEQFF. V is TRBV6-5 and J is TRBJ2-1; a possible D gene is TRBD2 (5 bases). Germline V lookup: CDR1 MNHEY, CDR2 SVGAGI. The V and J ends lost 2 bases and 5 bases respectively, with 13 bases between them. CDR3 length: 15 amino acids.

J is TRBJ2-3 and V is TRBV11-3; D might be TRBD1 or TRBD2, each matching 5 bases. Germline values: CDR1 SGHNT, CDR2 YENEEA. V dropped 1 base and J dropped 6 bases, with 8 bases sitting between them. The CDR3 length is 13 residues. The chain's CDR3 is CASSLGGTDTQYF. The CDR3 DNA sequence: TGTGCCAGCAGCTTAGGAGGGACGGATACGCAGTATTTT.

CDR3 sequence: CASSQVSGLKGGYTGELFF. The CDR3, as DNA: TGTGCCAGCAGCCAAGTTTCGGGTCTAAAGGGTGGTTACACCGGGGAGCTGTTTTTT. V and J are TRBV4-2 and TRBJ2-2; D is uncertain. Germline V lookup: CDR1 LGHNA, CDR2 YNFKEQ. CDR3 length: 19 residues. V dropped 1 base and J dropped 3 bases, with 21 bases sitting between them.

The CDR3 loop is CASSFRLADNEQFF. CDR3 DNA sequence: TGTGCCAGCAGTTTTCGACTAGCGGATAATGAGCAGTTCTTC. This chain links TRBV6-5 with TRBJ2-1; 9 bases line up with TRBD2. The germline V gene encodes CDR1 MNHEY and CDR2 SVGAGI. The CDR3 sequence is 14 residues long. V trimming: 4 bases; J trimming: 7 bases; junction bases outside the gene matches: 5.

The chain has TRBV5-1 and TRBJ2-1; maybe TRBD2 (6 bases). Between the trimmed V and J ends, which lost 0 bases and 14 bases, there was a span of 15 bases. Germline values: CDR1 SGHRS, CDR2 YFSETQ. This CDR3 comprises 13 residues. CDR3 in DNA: TGCGCCAGCAGCTTGGGTTTCGAAGTAGCGGAGTTCTTC. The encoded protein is CASSLGFEVAEFF. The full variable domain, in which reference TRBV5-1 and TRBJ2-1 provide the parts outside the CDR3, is KAGVTQTPRYLIKTRGQQVTLSCSPISGHRSVSWYQQTPGQGLQFLFEYFSETQRNKGNFPGRFSGRQFSNSRSEMNVSTLELGDSALYLCASSLGFEVAEFFGPGTRLTVL.

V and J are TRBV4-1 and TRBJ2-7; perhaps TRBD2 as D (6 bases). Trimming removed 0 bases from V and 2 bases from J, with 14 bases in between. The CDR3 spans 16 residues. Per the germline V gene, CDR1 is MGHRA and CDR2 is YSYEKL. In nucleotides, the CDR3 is TGCGCCAGCAGCCAAGAGGGGTGGGACTCTACCTACGAGCAGTACTTC. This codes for CASSQEGWDSTYEQYF.

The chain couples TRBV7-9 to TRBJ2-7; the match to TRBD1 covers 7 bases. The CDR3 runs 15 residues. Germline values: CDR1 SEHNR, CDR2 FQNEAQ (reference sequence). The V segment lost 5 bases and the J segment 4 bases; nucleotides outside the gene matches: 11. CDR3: CASSQAAGGLYEQYF. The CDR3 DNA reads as TGTGCCAGCAGCCAGGCGGCAGGGGGTTTATACGAGCAGTACTTC.

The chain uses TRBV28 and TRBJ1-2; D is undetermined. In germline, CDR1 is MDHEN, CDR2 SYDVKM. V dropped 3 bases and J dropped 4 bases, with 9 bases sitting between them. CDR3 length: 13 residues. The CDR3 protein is CASSLGASYGYTF. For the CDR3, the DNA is TGTGCCAGCAGTTTGGGCGCTAGCTATGGCTACACCTTC.

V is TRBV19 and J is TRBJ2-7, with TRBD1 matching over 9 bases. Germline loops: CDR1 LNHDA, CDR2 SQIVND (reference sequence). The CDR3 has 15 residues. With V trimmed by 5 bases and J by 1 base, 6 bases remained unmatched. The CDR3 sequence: CASSPRQGVSYEQYF. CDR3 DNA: TGTGCCAGTAGTCCCCGACAGGGGGTATCCTACGAGCAGTACTTC.

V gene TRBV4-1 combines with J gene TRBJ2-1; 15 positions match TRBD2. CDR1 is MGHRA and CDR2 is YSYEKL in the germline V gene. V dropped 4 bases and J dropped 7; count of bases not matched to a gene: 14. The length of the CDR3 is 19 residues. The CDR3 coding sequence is TGCGCCAGCAGCCCTGGGACTAGCGGGAGGAACCTTGGGGGAAATGAGCAGTTCTTC. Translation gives CASSPGTSGRNLGGNEQFF.

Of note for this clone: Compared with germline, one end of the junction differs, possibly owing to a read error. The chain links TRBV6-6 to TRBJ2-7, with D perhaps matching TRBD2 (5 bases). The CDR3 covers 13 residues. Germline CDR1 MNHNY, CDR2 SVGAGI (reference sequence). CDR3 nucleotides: TGTGCCACCAGTCCCGGACTTATCTACGAGCAGTACTTC. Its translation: CATSPGLIYEQYF.

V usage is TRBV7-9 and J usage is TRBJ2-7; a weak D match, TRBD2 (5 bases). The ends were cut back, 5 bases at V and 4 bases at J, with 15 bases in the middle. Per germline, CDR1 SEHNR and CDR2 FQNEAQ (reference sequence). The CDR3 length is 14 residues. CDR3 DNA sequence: TGTGCCAGCAGCCCCGTCGGGGTTCGGTACGAGCAGTACTTC. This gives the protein CASSPVGVRYEQYF. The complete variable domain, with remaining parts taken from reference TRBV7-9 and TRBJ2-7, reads DTGVSQNPRHKITKRGQNVTFRCDPISEHNRLYWYRQTLGQGPEFLTYFQNEAQLEKSRLLSDRFSAERPKGSFSTLEIQRTEQGDSAMYLCASSPVGVRYEQYFGPGTRLTVT.

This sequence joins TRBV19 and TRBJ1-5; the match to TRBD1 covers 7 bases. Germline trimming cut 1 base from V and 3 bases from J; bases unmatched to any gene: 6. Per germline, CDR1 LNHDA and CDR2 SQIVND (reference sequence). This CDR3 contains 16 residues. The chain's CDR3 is CASSIGGQGDNQPQHF. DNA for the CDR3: TGTGCCAGTAGTATAGGGGGGCAGGGGGACAATCAGCCCCAGCATTTT.

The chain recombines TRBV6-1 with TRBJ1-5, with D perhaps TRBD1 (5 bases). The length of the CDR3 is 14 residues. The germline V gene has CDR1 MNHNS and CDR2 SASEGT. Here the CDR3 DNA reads TGTGAGACTCGGGGGGGTTTTAGCAATCAGCCCCAGCATTTT. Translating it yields CETRGGFSNQPQHF.

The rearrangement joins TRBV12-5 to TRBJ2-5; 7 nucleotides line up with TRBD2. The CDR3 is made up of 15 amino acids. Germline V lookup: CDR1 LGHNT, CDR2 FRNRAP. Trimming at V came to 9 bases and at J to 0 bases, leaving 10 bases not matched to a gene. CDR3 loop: CASASGSGNQETQYF. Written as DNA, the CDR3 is TGTGCTAGCGCCTCAGGGAGCGGGAACCAAGAGACCCAGTACTTC.

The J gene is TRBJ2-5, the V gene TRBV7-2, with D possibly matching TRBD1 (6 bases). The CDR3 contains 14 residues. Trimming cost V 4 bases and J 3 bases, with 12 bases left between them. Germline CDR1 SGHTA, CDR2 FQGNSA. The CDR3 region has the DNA TGTGCCAGCAGCTATCCCGGGACAAAAGAGACCCAGTACTTC. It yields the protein CASSYPGTKETQYF. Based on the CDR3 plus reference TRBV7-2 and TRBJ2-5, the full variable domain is GAGVSQSPSNKVTEKGKDVELRCDPISGHTALYWYRQSLGQGLEFLIYFQGNSAPDKSGLPSDRFSAERTGGSVSTLTIQRTQQEDSAVYLCASSYPGTKETQYFGPGTRLLVL.

The CDR3 DNA reads as TGTGCCAGCTCACCCGGTAACAGGCAAGAGACCCAGTACTTC. It specifies CASSPGNRQETQYF. This chain joins TRBV18 and TRBJ2-5; possible D gene TRBD1, 5 bases. Per the germline V gene, CDR1 is KGHSH and CDR2 is LQKENI. The V and J ends lost 3 bases and 2 bases respectively, with 10 bases between them. The CDR3 runs 14 residues.

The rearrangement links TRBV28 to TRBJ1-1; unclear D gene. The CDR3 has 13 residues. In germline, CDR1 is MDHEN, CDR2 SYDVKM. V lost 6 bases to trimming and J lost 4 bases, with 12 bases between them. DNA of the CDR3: TGTGCCAGCAGAAGAGGCAGCCTCACTGAAGCTTTCTTT. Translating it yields CASRRGSLTEAFF.

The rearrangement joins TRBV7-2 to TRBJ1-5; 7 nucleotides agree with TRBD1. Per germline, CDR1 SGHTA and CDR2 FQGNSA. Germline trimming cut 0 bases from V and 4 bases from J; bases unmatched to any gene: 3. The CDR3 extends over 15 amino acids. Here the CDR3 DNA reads TGTGCCAGCAGCTTAGCCGGACAGGCGAATCAGCCCCAGCATTTT. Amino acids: CASSLAGQANQPQHF.

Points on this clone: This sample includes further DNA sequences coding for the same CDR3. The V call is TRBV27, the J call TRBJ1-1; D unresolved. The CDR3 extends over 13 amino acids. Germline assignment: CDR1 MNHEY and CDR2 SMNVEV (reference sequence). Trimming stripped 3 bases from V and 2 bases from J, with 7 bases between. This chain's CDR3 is CASSLTRNTEAFF. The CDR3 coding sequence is TGTGCCAGCAGTTTGACACGAAACACTGAAGCTTTCTTT.

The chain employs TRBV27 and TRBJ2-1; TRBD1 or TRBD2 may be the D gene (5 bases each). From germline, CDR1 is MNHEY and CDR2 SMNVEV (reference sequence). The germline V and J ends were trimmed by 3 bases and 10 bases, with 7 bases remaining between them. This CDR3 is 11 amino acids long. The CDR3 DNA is TGTGCCAGCAGTTTGGGGGTAGAGCAGTTCTTC. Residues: CASSLGVEQFF.